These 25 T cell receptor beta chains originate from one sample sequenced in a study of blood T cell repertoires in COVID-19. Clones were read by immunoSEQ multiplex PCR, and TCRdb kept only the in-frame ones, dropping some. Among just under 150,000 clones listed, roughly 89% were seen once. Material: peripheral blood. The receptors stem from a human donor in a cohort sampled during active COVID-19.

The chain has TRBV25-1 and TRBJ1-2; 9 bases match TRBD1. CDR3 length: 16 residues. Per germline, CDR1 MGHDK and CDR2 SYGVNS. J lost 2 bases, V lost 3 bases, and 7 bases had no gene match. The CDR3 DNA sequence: TGTGCCAGCAGTGATACGGGACAGGGAAAGAACTATGGCTACACCTTC. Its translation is CASSDTGQGKNYGYTF.

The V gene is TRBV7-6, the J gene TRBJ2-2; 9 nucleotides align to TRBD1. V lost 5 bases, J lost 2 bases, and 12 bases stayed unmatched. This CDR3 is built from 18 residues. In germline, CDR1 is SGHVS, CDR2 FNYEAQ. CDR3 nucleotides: TGTGCCAGCAGCCCGAAGACAGGGGGAATAATTAACACCGGGGAGCTGTTTTTT. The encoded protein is CASSPKTGGIINTGELFF. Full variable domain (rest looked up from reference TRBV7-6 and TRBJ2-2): GAGVSQSPRYKVTKRGQDVALRCDPISGHVSLYWYRQALGQGPEFLTYFNYEAQQDKSGLPNDRFSAERPEGSISTLTIQRTEQRDSAMYRCASSPKTGGIINTGELFFGEGSRLTVL.

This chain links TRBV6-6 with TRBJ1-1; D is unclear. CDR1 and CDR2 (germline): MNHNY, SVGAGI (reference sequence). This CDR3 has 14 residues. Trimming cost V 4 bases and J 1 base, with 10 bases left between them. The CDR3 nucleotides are TGTGCCAGCAGTTCGGCATGGGCGAACACTGAAGCTTTCTTT. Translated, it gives CASSSAWANTEAFF.

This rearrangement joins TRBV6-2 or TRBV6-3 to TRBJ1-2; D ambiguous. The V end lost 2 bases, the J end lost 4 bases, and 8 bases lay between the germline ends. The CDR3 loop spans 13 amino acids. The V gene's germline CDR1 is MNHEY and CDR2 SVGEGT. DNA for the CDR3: TGTGCCAGCAGTTACGTCGACACCTATGGCTACACCTTC. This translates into CASSYVDTYGYTF.

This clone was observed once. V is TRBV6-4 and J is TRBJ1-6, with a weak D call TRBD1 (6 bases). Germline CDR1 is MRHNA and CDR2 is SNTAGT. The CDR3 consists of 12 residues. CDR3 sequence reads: CPNQGPNSPLHF. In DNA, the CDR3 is TGTCCAAATCAGGGGCCAAATTCACCCCTCCACTTT.

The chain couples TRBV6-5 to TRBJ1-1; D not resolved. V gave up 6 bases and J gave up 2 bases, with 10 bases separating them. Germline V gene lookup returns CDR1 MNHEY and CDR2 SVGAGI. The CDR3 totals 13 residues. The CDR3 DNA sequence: TGTGCCAGCAGCCCCGACTTAAACACTGAAGCTTTCTTT. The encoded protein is CASSPDLNTEAFF.

CDR3 sequence reads: CAWSKTSANIQYF. DNA for the CDR3: TGTGCCTGGAGTAAAACTAGCGCAAACATTCAGTACTTC. This sequence joins TRBV30 and TRBJ2-4; TRBD2 matches 7 bases. CDR3 size: 13 residues. J gave up 6 bases and V 2 bases, and 4 bases lay outside the gene matches. Germline V gene lookup returns CDR1 GTSNPN and CDR2 SVGIG (reference sequence).

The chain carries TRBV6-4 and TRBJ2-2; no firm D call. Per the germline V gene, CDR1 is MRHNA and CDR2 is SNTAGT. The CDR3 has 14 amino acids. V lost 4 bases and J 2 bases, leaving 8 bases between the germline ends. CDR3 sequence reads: CASSAQENTGELFF. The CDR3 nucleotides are TGTGCCAGCAGTGCCCAGGAAAACACCGGGGAGCTGTTTTTT.

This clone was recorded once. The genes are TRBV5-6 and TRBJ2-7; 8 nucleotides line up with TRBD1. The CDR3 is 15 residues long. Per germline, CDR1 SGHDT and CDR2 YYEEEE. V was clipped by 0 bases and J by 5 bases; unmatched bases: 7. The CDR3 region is CASSLAEAGGHEQYF. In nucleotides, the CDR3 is TGTGCCAGCAGCTTGGCGGAGGCAGGGGGCCACGAGCAGTACTTC. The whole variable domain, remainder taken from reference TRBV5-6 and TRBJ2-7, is DAGVTQSPTHLIKTRGQQVTLRCSPKSGHDTVSWYQQALGQGPQFIFQYYEEEERQRGNFPDRFSGHQFPNYSSELNVNALLLGDSALYLCASSLAEAGGHEQYFGPGTRLTVT.

CDR3 sequence reads: CASSQGQAPNEKLFF. In nucleotides, the CDR3 is TGTGCCAGCAGCCAAGGGCAGGCACCGAATGAAAAACTGTTTTTT. V gene TRBV16 combines with J gene TRBJ1-4; D is unclear. Trimming left V 2 bases short and J 5 bases short, with 12 bases between. The germline V gene encodes CDR1 KGHSY and CDR2 FQNENV. The CDR3 sequence is 15 residues long.

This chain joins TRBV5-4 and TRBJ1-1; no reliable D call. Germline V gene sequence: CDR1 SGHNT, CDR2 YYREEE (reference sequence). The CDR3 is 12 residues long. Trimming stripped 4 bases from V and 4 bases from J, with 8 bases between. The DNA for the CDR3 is TGTGCCAGCAGCCCTTACGGCACTGAAGCTTTCTTT. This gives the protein CASSPYGTEAFF. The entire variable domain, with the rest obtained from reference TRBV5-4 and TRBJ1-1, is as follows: ETGVTQSPTHLIKTRGQQVTLRCSSQSGHNTVSWYQQALGQGPQFIFQYYREEENGRGNFPPRFSGLQFPNYSSELNVNALELDDSALYLCASSPYGTEAFFGQGTRLTVV.

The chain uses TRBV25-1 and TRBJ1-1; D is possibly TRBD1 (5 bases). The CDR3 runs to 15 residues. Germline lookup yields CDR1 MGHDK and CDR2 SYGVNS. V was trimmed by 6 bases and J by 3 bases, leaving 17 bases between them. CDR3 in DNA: TGTGCCAGCAGGGAAGACAGAACGTGGGACACTGAAGCTTTCTTT. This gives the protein CASREDRTWDTEAFF.

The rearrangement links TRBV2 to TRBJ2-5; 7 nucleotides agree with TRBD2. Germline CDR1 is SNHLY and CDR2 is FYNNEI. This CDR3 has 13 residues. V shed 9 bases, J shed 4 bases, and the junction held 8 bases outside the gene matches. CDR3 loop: CASGREQRETQYF. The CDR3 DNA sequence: TGTGCCAGTGGGAGGGAACAAAGAGAGACCCAGTACTTC.

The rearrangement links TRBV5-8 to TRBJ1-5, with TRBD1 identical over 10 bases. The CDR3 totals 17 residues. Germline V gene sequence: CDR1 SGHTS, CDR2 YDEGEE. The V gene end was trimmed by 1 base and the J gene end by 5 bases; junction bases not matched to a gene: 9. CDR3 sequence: CASSLSPGQGFDQPQHF. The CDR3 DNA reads TGTGCCAGCAGCTTGTCCCCGGGACAGGGGTTCGATCAGCCCCAGCATTTT.

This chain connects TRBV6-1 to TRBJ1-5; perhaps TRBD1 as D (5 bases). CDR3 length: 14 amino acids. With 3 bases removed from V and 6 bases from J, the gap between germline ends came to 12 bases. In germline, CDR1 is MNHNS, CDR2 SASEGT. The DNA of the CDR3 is TGTGCCAGCAGTGACGGAGGGGTTAGTCAGCCCCAGCATTTT. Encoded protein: CASSDGGVSQPQHF.

The CDR3 bases are TGTGCCAGCAGCCAAGGGGGTGGCTACACCTTC. The encoded protein is CASSQGGGYTF. This chain links TRBV6-5 with TRBJ1-2; possible D gene TRBD1, 6 bases. The CDR3 has 11 amino acids. The V gene lost 6 bases and the J gene lost 7 bases, with 9 bases spanning the gap. The germline CDR1 and CDR2 sequences are MNHEY and SVGAGI.

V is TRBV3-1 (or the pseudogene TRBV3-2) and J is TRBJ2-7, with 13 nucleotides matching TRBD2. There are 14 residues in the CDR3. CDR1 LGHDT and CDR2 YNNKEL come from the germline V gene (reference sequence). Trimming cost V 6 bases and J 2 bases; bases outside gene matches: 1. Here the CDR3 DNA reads TGTGCCAGCAGTACTAGCGGGGGGGCCTACGAGCAGTACTTC. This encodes CASSTSGGAYEQYF.

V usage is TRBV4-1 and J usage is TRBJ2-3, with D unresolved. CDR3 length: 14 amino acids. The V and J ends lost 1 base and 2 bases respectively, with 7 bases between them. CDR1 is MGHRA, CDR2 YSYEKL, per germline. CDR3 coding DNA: TGCGCCAGCAGCCAAGTATTACACACAGATACGCAGTATTTT. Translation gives CASSQVLHTDTQYF.

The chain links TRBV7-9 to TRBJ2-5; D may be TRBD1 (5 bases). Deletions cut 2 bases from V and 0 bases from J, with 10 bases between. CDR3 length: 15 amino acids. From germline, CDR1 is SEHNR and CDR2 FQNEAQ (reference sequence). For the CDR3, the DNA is TGTGCCAGCAGCTTAAATAAGGGGAACCAAGAGACCCAGTACTTC. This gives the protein CASSLNKGNQETQYF.

The CDR3 DNA reads TGCAGCGTCGACAGGGGGCAAAGGGAGACCCAGTACTTC. Amino acid sequence: CSVDRGQRETQYF. V gene TRBV29-1 combines with J gene TRBJ2-5; 10 nucleotides match TRBD1. Germline V lookup: CDR1 SQVTM, CDR2 ANQGSEA. The CDR3 runs to 13 residues. The J segment lost 5 bases and the V segment lost 6 bases, leaving 6 bases of the junction unmatched.

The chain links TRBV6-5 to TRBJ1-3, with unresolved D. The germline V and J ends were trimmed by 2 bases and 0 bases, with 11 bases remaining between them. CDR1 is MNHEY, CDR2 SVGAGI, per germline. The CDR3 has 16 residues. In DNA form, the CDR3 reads TGTGCCAGCAGTTACACAACCCGGGTCTCTGGAAACACCATATATTTT. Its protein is CASSYTTRVSGNTIYF.

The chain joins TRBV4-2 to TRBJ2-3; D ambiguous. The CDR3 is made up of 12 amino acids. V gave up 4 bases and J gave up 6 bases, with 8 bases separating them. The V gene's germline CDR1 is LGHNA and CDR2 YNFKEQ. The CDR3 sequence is CASSPGWDTQYF. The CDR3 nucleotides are TGTGCCAGCAGCCCAGGCTGGGATACGCAGTATTTT.

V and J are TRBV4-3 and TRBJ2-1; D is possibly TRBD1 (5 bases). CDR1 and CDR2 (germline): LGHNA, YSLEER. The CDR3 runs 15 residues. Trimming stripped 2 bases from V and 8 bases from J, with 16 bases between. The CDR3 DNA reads TGCGCCAGCAGCCAACGCCTGGGCAGGGCTGATGAGCAGTTCTTC. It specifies CASSQRLGRADEQFF.

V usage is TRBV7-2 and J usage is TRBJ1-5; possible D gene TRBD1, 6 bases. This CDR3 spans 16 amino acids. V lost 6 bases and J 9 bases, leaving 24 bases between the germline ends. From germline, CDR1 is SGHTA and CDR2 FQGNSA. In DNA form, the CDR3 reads TGTGCCAGCAGTTTCCCCCGACAGGAACCCCCGGCGCCCCAGCATTTT. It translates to CASSFPRQEPPAPQHF.

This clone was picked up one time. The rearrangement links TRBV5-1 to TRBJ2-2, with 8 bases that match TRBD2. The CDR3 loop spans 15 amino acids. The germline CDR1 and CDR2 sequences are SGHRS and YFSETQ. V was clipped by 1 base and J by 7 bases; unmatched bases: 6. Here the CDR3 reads CASSLSTSGGGELFF. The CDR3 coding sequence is TGCGCCAGCAGCTTGAGTACTAGCGGCGGCGGGGAGCTGTTTTTT.